Described below is a single T cell receptor (delta chain) sequence and its context. One end of the junction is discordant with germline, which a read error may explain. This sample also contains other DNA sequences that code for the same CDR3. This sample was included in a study of gamma-delta T cells after stem cell transplantation. CDR1 TSWWSYY and CDR2 QGS come from the germline V gene. There are 19 residues in the CDR3. TCRdb used CATT to re-call clones from the RT-PCR reads. Of thousands of delta-chain clones in the sample, about 25% were seen once. The chain has TRDV1 and TRDJ2, with 10 bases that match TRDD3. The sequence was collected from a human donor. It is not recorded whose cells these are; they may come from a transplant donor. Sequenced input: gamma-delta T cells. Here the CDR3 DNA reads TGTGCCCTTGGGGAACTTTACGGGGGATACGCTAATTTGACAGCACAACTCTTCTTT. Translation gives CALGELYGGYANLTAQLFF.